These T cell receptor beta chains were read from a single sample in a study of shared clonotypes between healthy human individuals. The protocol was immunoSEQ multiplex PCR, while the TCRdb copy is restricted to in-frame clones and leaves out a portion. The table records more than 150,000 clones, about 93% of them present only once. What was sequenced was naive CD4+ T cells sorted from blood. All receptors derive from a woman under 40 in good health. Both conserved end residues are part of each CDR3. A D gene is named only where the DNA matches it firmly.

TRBJ1-1	TRBV6-5	-	CASSYSRATEAFF	TGTGCCAGCAGTTACTCCAGGGCCACTGAAGCTTTCTTT
TRBJ2-7	TRBV29-1	TRBD2	CSVSRPGTSGSYEQYF	TGCAGCGTCTCTAGGCCAGGGACTAGCGGGAGTTACGAGCAGTACTTC
TRBJ1-2	TRBV7-9	TRBD1	CASSSTGEDYGYTF	TGTGCCAGCAGCTCCACAGGGGAGGACTATGGCTACACCTTC
TRBJ2-7	TRBV4-1	-	CASSQSLAGSSEQYF	TGCGCCAGCAGCCAATCTCTAGCAGGGAGCAGCGAGCAGTACTTC
TRBJ2-5	TRBV4-1	TRBD2	CASSQGRGETQYF	TGCGCCAGCAGCCAAGGGCGGGGGGAGACCCAGTACTTC
TRBJ2-7	TRBV11-1	TRBD1	CASSLYRAGGAYEQYF	TGTGCCAGCAGCTTATATCGGGCAGGGGGCGCCTACGAGCAGTACTTC
TRBJ2-3	TRBV19	TRBD1	CASSHPGQGRDTQYF	TGTGCCAGTAGCCATCCGGGACAGGGGCGGGATACGCAGTATTTT
TRBJ2-5	TRBV11-2	-	CASSSAGTPTTQYF	TGTGCCAGCAGCTCCGCGGGGACACCTACAACCCAGTACTTC
TRBJ1-4	TRBV6-1	-	CASSEGGKLFF	TGTGCCAGCAGTGAAGGAGGAAAACTGTTTTTT
TRBJ2-1	TRBV4-3	TRBD2	CASSRTNPSGRYNEQFF	TGCGCCAGCAGCCGCACCAATCCTAGCGGGAGGTACAATGAGCAGTTCTTC
TRBJ2-1	TRBV11-2	TRBD2	CASSFASGNYNEQFF	TGTGCCAGCAGCTTTGCTAGCGGGAATTACAATGAGCAGTTCTTC
TRBJ1-1	TRBV7-2	-	CASSLSILMGAFF	TGTGCCAGCAGCCTCTCGATTCTGATGGGAGCTTTCTTT
TRBJ2-3	TRBV18	TRBD2	CASSPLASGNTDTQYF	TGTGCCAGCTCACCACTGGCAAGCGGGAACACAGATACGCAGTATTTT
TRBJ2-2	TRBV18	-	CASSTNEGVHGELFF	TGTGCCAGCTCAACTAACGAGGGAGTTCACGGGGAGCTGTTTTTT
TRBJ2-5	TRBV18	-	CASSPRQRTVQETQYF	TGTGCCAGCTCACCCCGACAAAGGACAGTCCAAGAGACCCAGTACTTC
TRBJ2-7	TRBV4-2	-	CASSQPLGEAAYEQYF	TGTGCCAGCAGCCAACCCTTAGGGGAGGCCGCCTACGAGCAGTACTTC
TRBJ2-5	TRBV7-2	-	CASSLALAVLRETQYF	TGTGCCAGCAGCTTAGCGCTGGCAGTCCTTAGGGAGACCCAGTACTTC
TRBJ1-1	TRBV7-2	-	CASSPGLNTEAFF	TGTGCCAGCAGCCCGGGACTTAACACTGAAGCTTTCTTT
TRBJ1-2	TRBV5-8	TRBD1	CASSLAGRDRGPLNYGYTF	TGTGCCAGCAGCTTGGCCGGTCGGGACAGGGGCCCTCTTAACTATGGCTACACCTTC
TRBJ2-6	TRBV11-2	TRBD1	CASSRQGTPGANVLTF	TGTGCCAGCAGCCGACAGGGGACCCCTGGGGCCAACGTCCTGACTTTC
TRBJ1-2	TRBV28	-	CASSSRRANGYTF	TGTGCCAGCAGTTCTCGACGGGCAAATGGCTACACCTTC
TRBJ2-3	TRBV14	TRBD2	CASSQLAGSTDTQYF	TGTGCCAGCAGCCAGCTAGCGGGTAGCACAGATACGCAGTATTTT
TRBJ2-3	TRBV29-1	TRBD2	CSVPGAGGPFGTDTQYF	TGCAGCGTCCCAGGGGCGGGAGGGCCTTTTGGGACAGATACGCAGTATTTT
TRBJ1-5	TRBV5-1	-	CASSLGARTDSNQPQHF	TGCGCCAGCAGCTTGGGGGCTAGGACGGATAGCAATCAGCCCCAGCATTTT
TRBJ2-7	TRBV28	-	CASSSPGNEQYF	TGTGCCAGCAGCTCGCCGGGTAACGAGCAGTACTTC
TRBJ2-1	TRBV10-2	TRBD1	CASSESPVQGPYNEQFF	TGCGCCAGCAGTGAGTCGCCGGTACAGGGGCCCTACAATGAGCAGTTCTTC
TRBJ2-5	TRBV5-1	TRBD2	CASSSRSGGETQYF	TGCGCCAGCAGCTCCCGCTCGGGGGGAGAGACCCAGTACTTC
TRBJ2-7	TRBV6-1	-	CASSWYSSSSYEQYF	TGTGCCAGCAGCTGGTACAGTTCATCATCCTACGAGCAGTACTTC
TRBJ1-1	TRBV7-8	-	CASSPAVIMNTEAFF	TGTGCCAGCAGCCCGGCCGTTATCATGAACACTGAAGCTTTCTTT
TRBJ2-7	TRBV15	TRBD1	CATSSEDRIGHEQYF	TGTGCCACCAGCAGCGAGGACAGGATTGGCCACGAGCAGTACTTC
TRBJ2-7	TRBV29-1	TRBD2	CSGQSGTHPREQYF	TGCAGCGGCCAGAGCGGGACCCACCCCCGCGAGCAGTACTTC
TRBJ2-7	TRBV19	-	CASQGTDSYEQYF	TGTGCCAGTCAGGGGACGGACTCCTACGAGCAGTACTTC
TRBJ1-6	TRBV27	TRBD1	CASSDQGGLRNSPLHF	TGTGCCAGCAGCGACCAGGGGGGTTTAAGGAATTCACCCCTCCACTTT
TRBJ2-6	TRBV5-4	TRBD2	CASSPSGTYSGANVLTF	TGTGCCAGCAGCCCTAGCGGGACGTACTCTGGGGCCAACGTCCTGACTTTC
TRBJ2-7	TRBV2	-	CASSELDKRFTYEQYF	TGTGCCAGCAGTGAATTGGACAAGCGCTTTACCTACGAGCAGTACTTC